The present entry profiles one T cell receptor beta chain with its context. The V end was cut by 5 bases, the J end by 7 bases, with 20 bases between. The CDR3 is 16 amino acids. From germline, CDR1 is LGHDT and CDR2 YNNKEL (reference sequence). This record comes from a study of blood T cell repertoires in COVID-19. Study-wide context: The United States, Italy and Spain were the sources of the acute and convalescent COVID-19 samples.

The method was immunoSEQ multiplex PCR; TCRdb's version includes in-frame clones alone and lacks a portion of them. The sample has about 51,000 clones, approximately 89% seen once. This TCR derives from a man in his fifties with acute or convalescent COVID-19. V usage is TRBV3-1 (or the pseudogene TRBV3-2) and J usage is TRBJ1-4; D is perhaps TRBD1 (6 bases). Specimen: peripheral blood. CDR3 loop: CASSKRGLGFAEKLFF. The CDR3 DNA reads as TGTGCCAGCAGCAAAAGGGGGTTGGGTTTTGCTGAAAAACTGTTTTTT.